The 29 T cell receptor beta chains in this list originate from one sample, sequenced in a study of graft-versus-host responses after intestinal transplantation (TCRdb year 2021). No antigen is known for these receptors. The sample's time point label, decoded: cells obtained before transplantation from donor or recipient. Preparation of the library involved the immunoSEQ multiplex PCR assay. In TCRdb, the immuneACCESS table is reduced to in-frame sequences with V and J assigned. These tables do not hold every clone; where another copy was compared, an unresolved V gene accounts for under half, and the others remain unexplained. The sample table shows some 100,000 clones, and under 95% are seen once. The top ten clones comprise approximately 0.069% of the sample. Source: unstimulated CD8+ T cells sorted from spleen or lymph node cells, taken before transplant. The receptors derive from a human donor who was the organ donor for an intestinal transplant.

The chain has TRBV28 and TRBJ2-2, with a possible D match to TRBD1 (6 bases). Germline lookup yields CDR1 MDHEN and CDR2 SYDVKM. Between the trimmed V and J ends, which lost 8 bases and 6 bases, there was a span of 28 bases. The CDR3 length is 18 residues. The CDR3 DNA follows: TGTGCCAGCTGGTCTGTTGTTTTGGGGGCCTGGTCGGCCGGGGAGCTGTTTTTT. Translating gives CASWSVVLGAWSAGELFF. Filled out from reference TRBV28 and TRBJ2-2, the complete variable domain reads DVKVTQSSRYLVKRTGEKVFLECVQDMDHENMFWYRQDPGLGLRLIYFSYDVKMKEKGDIPEGYSVSREKKERFSLILESASTNQTSMYLCASWSVVLGAWSAGELFFGEGSRLTVL.

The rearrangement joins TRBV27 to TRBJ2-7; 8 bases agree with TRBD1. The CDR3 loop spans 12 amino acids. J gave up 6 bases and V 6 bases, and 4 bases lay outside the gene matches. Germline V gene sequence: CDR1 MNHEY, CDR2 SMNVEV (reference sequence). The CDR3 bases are TGTGCCAGCAGCTCAGGGGGCGGCGAGCAGTACTTC. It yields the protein CASSSGGGEQYF.

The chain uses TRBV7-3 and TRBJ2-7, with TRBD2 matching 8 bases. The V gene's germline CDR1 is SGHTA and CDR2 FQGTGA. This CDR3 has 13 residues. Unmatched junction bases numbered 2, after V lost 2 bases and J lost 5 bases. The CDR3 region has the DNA TGTGCCAGCAGCTTAGCGGGGGGCCACGAGCAGTACTTC. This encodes CASSLAGGHEQYF.

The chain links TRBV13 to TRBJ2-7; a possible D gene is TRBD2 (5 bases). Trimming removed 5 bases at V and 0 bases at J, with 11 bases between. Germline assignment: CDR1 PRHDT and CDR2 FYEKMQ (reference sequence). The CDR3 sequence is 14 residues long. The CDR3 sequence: CASSTRRISYEQYF. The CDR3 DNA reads TGTGCCAGCAGCACTAGACGGATCTCCTACGAGCAGTACTTC.

The CDR3 bases are TGCAGCGTCTACAACCCGGACAGGTCCTCCACTGAAGCTTTCTTT. Translating it yields CSVYNPDRSSTEAFF. This chain joins TRBV29-1 and TRBJ1-1; 7 bases map to TRBD1. The V and J ends lost 6 bases and 4 bases, in that order; junction bases with no gene match: 14. CDR1 is SQVTM, CDR2 ANQGSEA, per germline. CDR3 length equals 15 residues.

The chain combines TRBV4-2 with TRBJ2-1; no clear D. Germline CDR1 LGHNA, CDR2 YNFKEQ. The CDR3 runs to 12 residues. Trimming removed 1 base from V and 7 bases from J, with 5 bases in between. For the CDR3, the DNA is TGTGCCAGCAGCCAAGGCGTTAATGAGCAGTTCTTC. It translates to CASSQGVNEQFF.

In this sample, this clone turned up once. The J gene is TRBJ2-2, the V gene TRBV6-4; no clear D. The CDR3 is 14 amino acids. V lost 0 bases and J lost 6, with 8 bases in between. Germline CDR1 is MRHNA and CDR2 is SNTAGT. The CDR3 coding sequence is TGTGCCAGCAGTGACTCATTTAGCCCCGGGGAGCTGTTTTTT. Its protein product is CASSDSFSPGELFF.

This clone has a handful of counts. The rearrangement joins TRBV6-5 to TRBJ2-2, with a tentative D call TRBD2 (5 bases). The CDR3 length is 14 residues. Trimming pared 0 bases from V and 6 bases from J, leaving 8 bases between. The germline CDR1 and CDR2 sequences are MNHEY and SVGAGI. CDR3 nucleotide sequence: TGTGCCAGCAGTTACTCGGGAGCACCCGGGGAGCTGTTTTTT. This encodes CASSYSGAPGELFF.

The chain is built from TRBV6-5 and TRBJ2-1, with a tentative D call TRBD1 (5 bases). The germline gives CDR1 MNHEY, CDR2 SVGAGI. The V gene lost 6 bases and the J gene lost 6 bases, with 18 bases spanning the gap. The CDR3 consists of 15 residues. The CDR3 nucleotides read TGTGCCAGCAGACTGACAGAATGGGATGCCAATGAGCAGTTCTTC. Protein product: CASRLTEWDANEQFF.

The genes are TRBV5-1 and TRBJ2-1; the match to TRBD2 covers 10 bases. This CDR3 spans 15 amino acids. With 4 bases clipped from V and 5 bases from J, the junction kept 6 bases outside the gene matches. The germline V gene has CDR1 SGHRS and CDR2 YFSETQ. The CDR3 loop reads CASSPSLAGDNEQFF. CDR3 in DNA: TGCGCCAGCAGCCCCTCGCTAGCGGGAGACAATGAGCAGTTCTTC.

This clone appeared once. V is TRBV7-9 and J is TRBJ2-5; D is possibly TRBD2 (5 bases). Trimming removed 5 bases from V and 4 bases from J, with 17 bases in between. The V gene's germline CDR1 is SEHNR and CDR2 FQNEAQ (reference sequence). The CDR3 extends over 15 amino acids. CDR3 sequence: CASSLLEASGETQYF. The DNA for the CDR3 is TGTGCCAGCAGCCTACTAGAGGCGTCCGGAGAGACCCAGTACTTC. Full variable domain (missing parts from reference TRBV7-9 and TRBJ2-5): DTGVSQNPRHKITKRGQNVTFRCDPISEHNRLYWYRQTLGQGPEFLTYFQNEAQLEKSRLLSDRFSAERPKGSFSTLEIQRTEQGDSAMYLCASSLLEASGETQYFGPGTRLLVL.

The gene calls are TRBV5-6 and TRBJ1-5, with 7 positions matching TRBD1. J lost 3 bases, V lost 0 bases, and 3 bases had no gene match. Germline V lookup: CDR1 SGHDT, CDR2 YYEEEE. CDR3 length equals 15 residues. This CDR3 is CASSLGQGINQPQHF. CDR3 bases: TGTGCCAGCAGCTTGGGACAGGGAATCAATCAGCCCCAGCATTTT.

The CDR3 DNA sequence: TGTGCCATCAGCCAAGATCTCGGGGATGGCTACACCTTC. Translated: CAISQDLGDGYTF. This sequence joins TRBV10-3 and TRBJ1-2; D gene ambiguous. Trimming removed 6 bases at V and 6 bases at J, with 14 bases between. From germline, CDR1 is ENHRY and CDR2 SYGVKD. The CDR3 sequence is 13 residues long.

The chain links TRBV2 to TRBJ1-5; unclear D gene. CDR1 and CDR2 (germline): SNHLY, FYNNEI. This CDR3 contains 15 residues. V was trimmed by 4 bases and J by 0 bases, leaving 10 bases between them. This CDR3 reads CASSGFQVSNQPQHF. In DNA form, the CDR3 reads TGTGCCAGCAGTGGGTTCCAGGTTAGCAATCAGCCCCAGCATTTT. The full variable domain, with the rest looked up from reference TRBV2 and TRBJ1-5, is EPEVTQTPSHQVTQMGQEVILRCVPISNHLYFYWYRQILGQKVEFLVSFYNNEISEKSEIFDDQFSVERPDGSNFTLKIRSTKLEDSAMYFCASSGFQVSNQPQHFGDGTRLSIL.

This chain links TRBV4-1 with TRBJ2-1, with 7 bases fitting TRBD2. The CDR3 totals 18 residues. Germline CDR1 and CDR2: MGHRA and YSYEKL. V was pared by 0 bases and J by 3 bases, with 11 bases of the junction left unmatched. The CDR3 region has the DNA TGCGCCAGCAGCCAAGATGGTATTGGGCTAGCGGACTACAATGAGCAGTTCTTC. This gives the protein CASSQDGIGLADYNEQFF.

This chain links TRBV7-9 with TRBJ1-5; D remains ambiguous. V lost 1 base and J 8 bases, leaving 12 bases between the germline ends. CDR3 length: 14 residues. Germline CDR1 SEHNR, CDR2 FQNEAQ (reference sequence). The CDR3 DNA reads TGTGCCAGCAGCTTAGTTGGCGGGTCTGAGCCCCAGCATTTT. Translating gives CASSLVGGSEPQHF.

For the CDR3, the DNA is TGTGCCAGCAGCCTCGGGACAGGGTTCACTGAAGCTTTCTTT. As protein: CASSLGTGFTEAFF. V and J are TRBV28 and TRBJ1-1; TRBD1 matches 9 bases. Germline CDR1 and CDR2: MDHEN and SYDVKM. This CDR3 comprises 14 residues. V dropped 6 bases and J dropped 4; count of bases not matched to a gene: 6. Complete variable domain (other parts from reference TRBV28 and TRBJ1-1): DVKVTQSSRYLVKRTGEKVFLECVQDMDHENMFWYRQDPGLGLRLIYFSYDVKMKEKGDIPEGYSVSREKKERFSLILESASTNQTSMYLCASSLGTGFTEAFFGQGTRLTVV.

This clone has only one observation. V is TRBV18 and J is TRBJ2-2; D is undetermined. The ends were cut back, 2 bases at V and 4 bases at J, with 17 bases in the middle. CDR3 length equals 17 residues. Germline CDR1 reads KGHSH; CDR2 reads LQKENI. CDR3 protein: CASSPFYFGEITGELFF. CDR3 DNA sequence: TGTGCCAGCTCACCATTTTACTTCGGAGAAATCACCGGGGAGCTGTTTTTT.

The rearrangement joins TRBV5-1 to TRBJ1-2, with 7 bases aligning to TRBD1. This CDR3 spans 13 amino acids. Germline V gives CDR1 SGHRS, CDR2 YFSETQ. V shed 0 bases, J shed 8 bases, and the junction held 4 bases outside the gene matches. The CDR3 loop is CASSLEGGWGYTF. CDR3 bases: TGCGCCAGCAGCTTGGAAGGGGGCTGGGGCTACACCTTC.

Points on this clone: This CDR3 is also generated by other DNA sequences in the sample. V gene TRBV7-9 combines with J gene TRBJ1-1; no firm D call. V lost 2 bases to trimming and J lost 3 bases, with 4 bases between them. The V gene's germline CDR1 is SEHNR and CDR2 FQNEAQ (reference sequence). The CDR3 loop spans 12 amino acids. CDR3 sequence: CASSLSDTEAFF. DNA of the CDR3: TGTGCCAGCAGCTTATCCGACACTGAAGCTTTCTTT.

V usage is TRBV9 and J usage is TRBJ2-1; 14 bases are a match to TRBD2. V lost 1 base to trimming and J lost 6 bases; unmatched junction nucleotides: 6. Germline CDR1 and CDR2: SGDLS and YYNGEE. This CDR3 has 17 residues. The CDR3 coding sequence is TGTGCCAGCAGCGTATTCGGTGGACTAGCGGGAGGCAATGAGCAGTTCTTC. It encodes CASSVFGGLAGGNEQFF. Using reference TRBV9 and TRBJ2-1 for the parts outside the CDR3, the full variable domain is DSGVTQTPKHLITATGQRVTLRCSPRSGDLSVYWYQQSLDQGLQFLIQYYNGEERAKGNILERFSAQQFPDLHSELNLSSLELGDSALYFCASSVFGGLAGGNEQFFGPGTRLTVL.

The CDR3 spells CASSFQLAGGPMRYEQYF. The CDR3 DNA reads TGTGCCAGCAGCTTCCAACTAGCGGGGGGGCCGATGCGCTACGAGCAGTACTTC. This chain uses TRBV11-2 with TRBJ2-7; TRBD2 aligns across 13 bases. V shed 3 bases, J shed 3 bases, and the junction held 11 bases outside the gene matches. Germline-derived CDR1 and CDR2 are SGHAT and FQNNGV. The CDR3 totals 18 residues.

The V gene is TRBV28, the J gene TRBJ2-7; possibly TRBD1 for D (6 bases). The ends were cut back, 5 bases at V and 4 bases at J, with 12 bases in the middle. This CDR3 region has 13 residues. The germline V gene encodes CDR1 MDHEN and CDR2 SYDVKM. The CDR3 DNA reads TGTGCCAGCAGTGAAGTGGGGGCATACGAGCAGTACTTC. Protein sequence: CASSEVGAYEQYF. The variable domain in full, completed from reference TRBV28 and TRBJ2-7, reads DVKVTQSSRYLVKRTGEKVFLECVQDMDHENMFWYRQDPGLGLRLIYFSYDVKMKEKGDIPEGYSVSREKKERFSLILESASTNQTSMYLCASSEVGAYEQYFGPGTRLTVT.

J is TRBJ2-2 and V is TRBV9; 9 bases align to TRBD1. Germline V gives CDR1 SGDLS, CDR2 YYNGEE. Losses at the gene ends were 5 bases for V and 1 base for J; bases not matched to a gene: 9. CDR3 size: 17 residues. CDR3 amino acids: CASRAHPGQGNTGELFF. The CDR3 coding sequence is TGTGCCAGCAGAGCCCATCCGGGACAGGGGAACACCGGGGAGCTGTTTTTT.

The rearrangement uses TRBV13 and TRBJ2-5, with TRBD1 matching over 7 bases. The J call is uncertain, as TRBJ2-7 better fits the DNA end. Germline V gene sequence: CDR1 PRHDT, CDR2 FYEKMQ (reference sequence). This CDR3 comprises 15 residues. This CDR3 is CASSLKTGQIYEQYF. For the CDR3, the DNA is TGTGCCAGCAGCCTAAAGACAGGGCAGATCTACGAGCAGTACTTC.

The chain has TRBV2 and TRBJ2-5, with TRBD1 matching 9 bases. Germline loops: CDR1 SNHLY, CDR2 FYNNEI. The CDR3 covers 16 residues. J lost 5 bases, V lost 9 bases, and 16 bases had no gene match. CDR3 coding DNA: TGTGCCAGTTCCCACCCTTGGGGACAGGGTACGGAGACCCAGTACTTC. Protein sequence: CASSHPWGQGTETQYF. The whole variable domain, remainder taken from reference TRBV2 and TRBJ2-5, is EPEVTQTPSHQVTQMGQEVILRCVPISNHLYFYWYRQILGQKVEFLVSFYNNEISEKSEIFDDQFSVERPDGSNFTLKIRSTKLEDSAMYFCASSHPWGQGTETQYFGPGTRLLVL.

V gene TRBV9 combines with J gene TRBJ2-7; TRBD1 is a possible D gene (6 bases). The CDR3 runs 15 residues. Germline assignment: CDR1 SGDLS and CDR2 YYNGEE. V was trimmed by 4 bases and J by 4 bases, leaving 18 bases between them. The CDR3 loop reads CASSPLIQGRYEQYF. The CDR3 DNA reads TGTGCCAGCAGCCCCCTGATCCAGGGGCGGTACGAGCAGTACTTC.

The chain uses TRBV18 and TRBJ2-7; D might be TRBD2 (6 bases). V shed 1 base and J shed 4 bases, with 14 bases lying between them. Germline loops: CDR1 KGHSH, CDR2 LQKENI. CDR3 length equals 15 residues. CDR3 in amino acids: CASSPRSGGEYEQYF. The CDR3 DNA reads TGTGCCAGCTCACCACGTAGCGGAGGGGAGTACGAGCAGTACTTC.

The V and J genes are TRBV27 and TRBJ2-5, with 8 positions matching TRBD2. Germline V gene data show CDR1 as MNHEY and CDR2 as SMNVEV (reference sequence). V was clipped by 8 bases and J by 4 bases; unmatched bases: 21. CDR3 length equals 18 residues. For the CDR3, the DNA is TGTGCCAGCTCATTGAAGTTCTTGGGGACTAGTCCGGGAGAGACCCAGTACTTC. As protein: CASSLKFLGTSPGETQYF.